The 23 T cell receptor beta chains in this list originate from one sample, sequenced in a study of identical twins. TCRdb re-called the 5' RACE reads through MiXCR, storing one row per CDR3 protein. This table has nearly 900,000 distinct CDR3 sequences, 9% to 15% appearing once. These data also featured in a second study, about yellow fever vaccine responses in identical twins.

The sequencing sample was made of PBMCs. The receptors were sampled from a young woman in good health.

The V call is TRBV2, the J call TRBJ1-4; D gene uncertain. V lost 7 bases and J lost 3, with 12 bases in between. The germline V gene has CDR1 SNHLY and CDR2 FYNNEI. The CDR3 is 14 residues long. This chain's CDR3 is CASNHKTANEKLFF. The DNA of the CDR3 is TGTGCCAGCAATCATAAAACGGCTAATGAAAAACTGTTTTTT. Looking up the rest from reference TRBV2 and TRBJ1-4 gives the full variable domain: EPEVTQTPSHQVTQMGQEVILRCVPISNHLYFYWYRQILGQKVEFLVSFYNNEISEKSEIFDDQFSVERPDGSNFTLKIRSTKLEDSAMYFCASNHKTANEKLFFGSGTQLSVL.

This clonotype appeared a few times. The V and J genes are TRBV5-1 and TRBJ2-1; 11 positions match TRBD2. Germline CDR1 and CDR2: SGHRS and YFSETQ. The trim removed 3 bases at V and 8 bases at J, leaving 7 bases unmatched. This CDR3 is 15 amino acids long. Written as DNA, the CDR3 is TGCGCCAGCAGCTCCGGGACTAGCGGCCTCGATGAGCAGTTCTTC. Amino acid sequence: CASSSGTSGLDEQFF.

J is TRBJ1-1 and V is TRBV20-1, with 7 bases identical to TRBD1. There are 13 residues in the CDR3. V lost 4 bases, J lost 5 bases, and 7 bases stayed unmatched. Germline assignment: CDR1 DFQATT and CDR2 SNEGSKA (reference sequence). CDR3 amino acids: CSATYRGWTEAFF. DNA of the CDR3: TGCAGTGCTACCTACAGGGGTTGGACTGAAGCTTTCTTT.

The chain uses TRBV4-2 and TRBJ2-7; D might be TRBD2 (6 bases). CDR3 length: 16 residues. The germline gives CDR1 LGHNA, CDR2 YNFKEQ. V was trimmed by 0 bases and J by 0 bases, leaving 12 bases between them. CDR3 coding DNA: TGTGCCAGCAGCCAAGACTCTAGCGCAAGCTCCTACGAGCAGTACTTC. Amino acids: CASSQDSSASSYEQYF.

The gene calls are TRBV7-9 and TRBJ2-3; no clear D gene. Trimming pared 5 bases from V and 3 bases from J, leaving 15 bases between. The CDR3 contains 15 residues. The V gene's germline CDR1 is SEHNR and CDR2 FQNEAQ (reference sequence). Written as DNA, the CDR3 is TGTGCCAGCAGCCCAGTAGAGGCTACAACAGATACGCAGTATTTT. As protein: CASSPVEATTDTQYF.

The CDR3 is CSARDAGLNSANYGYTF. In DNA form, the CDR3 reads TGCAGTGCTAGAGATGCAGGCCTCAATTCCGCTAACTATGGCTACACCTTC. The chain carries TRBV20-1 and TRBJ1-2; D gene ambiguous. The germline CDR1 and CDR2 sequences are DFQATT and SNEGSKA (reference sequence). This CDR3 contains 17 residues. Trimming removed 0 bases from V and 0 bases from J, with 17 bases in between.

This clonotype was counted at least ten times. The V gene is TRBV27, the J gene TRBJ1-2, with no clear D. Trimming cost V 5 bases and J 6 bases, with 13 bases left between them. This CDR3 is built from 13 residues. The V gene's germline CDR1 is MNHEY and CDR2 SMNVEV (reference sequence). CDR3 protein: CASSPGLVDGYTF. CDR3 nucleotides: TGTGCCAGCAGTCCGGGCTTGGTGGATGGCTACACCTTC.

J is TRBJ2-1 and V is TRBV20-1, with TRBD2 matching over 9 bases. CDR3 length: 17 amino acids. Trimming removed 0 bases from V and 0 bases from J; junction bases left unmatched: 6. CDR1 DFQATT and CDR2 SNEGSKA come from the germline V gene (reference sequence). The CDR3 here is CSARDPGLADSYNEQFF. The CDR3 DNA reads TGCAGTGCTAGAGACCCGGGACTAGCAGACTCCTACAATGAGCAGTTCTTC.

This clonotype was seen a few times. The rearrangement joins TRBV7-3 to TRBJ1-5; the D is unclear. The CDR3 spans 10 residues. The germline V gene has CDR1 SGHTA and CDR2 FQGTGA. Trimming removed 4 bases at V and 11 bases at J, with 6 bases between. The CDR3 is CASSSQSQHF. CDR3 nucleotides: TGTGCCAGCAGCTCCCAGTCCCAGCATTTT.

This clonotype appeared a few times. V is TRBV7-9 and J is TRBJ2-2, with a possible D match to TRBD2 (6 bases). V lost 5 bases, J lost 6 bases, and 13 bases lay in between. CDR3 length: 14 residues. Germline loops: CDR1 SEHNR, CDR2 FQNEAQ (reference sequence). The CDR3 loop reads CASSGRGWPGELFF. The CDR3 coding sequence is TGTGCCAGCAGCGGTCGGGGGTGGCCCGGGGAGCTGTTTTTT. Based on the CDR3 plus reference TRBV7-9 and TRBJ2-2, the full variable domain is DTGVSQNPRHKITKRGQNVTFRCDPISEHNRLYWYRQTLGQGPEFLTYFQNEAQLEKSRLLSDRFSAERPKGSFSTLEIQRTEQGDSAMYLCASSGRGWPGELFFGEGSRLTVL.

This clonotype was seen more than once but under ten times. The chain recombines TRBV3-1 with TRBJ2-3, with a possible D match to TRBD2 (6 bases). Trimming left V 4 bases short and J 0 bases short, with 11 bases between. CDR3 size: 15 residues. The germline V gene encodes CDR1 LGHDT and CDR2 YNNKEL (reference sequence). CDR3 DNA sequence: TGTGCCAGCAGCCGACCGGGACTTAGCACAGATACGCAGTATTTT. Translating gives CASSRPGLSTDTQYF.

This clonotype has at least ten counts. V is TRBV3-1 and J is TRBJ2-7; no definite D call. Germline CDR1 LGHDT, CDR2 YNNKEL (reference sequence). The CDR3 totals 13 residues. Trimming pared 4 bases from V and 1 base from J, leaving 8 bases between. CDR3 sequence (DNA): TGTGCCAGCAGCCTCTACGAATCCTACGAGCAGTACTTC. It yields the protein CASSLYESYEQYF.

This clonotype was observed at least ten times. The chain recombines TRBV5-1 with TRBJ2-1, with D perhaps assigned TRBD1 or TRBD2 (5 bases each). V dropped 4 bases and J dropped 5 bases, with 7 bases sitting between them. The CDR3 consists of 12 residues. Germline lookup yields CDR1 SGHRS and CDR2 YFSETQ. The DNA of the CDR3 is TGCGCCAGCAGCAGGGACCACAATGAGCAGTTCTTC. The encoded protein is CASSRDHNEQFF.

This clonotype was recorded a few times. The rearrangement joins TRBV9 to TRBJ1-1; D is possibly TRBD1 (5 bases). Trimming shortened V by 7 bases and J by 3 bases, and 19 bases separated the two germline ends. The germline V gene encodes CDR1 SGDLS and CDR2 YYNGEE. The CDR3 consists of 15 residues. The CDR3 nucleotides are TGTGCCAGCTCTTCCCAGGGACCCGGGGACACTGAAGCTTTCTTT. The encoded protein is CASSSQGPGDTEAFF.

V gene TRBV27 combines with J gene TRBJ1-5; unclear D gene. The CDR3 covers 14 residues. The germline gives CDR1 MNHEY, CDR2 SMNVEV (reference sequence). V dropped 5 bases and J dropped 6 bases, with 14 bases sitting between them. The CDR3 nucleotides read TGTGCCAGCAGTCTAGACCCCTGGGGTCAGCCCCAGCATTTT. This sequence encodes CASSLDPWGQPQHF.

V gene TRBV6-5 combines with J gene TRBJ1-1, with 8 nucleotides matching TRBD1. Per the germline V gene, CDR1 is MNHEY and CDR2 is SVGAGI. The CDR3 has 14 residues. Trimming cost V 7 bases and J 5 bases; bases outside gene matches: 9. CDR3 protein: CASTSDRVRTEAFF. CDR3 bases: TGTGCCAGCACTTCGGACAGGGTACGGACTGAAGCTTTCTTT.

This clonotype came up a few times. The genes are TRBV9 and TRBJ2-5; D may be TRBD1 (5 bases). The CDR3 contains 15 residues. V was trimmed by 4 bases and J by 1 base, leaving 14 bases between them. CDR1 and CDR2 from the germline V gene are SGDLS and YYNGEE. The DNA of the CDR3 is TGTGCCAGCAGCCCAAGGGGTAGCTCCCAAGAGACCCAGTACTTC. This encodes CASSPRGSSQETQYF. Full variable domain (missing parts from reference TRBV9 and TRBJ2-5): DSGVTQTPKHLITATGQRVTLRCSPRSGDLSVYWYQQSLDQGLQFLIQYYNGEERAKGNILERFSAQQFPDLHSELNLSSLELGDSALYFCASSPRGSSQETQYFGPGTRLLVL.

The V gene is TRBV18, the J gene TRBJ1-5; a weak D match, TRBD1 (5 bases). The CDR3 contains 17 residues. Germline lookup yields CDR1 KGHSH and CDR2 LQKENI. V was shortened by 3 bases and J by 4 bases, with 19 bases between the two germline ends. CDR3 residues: CASSPPGRQRANQPQHF. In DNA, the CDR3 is TGTGCCAGCTCACCCCCCGGCCGACAGCGGGCGAATCAGCCCCAGCATTTT. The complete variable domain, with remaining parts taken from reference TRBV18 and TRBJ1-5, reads NAGVMQNPRHLVRRRGQEARLRCSPMKGHSHVYWYRQLPEEGLKFMVYLQKENIIDESGMPKERFSAEFPKEGPSILRIQQVVRGDSAAYFCASSPPGRQRANQPQHFGDGTRLSIL.

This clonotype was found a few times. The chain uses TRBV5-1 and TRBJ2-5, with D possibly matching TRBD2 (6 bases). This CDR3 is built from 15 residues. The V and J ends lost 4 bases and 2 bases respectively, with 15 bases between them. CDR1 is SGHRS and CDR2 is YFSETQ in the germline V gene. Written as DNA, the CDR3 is TGCGCCAGCAGCCAAACCGGGACTCCGCAAGAGACCCAGTACTTC. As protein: CASSQTGTPQETQYF.

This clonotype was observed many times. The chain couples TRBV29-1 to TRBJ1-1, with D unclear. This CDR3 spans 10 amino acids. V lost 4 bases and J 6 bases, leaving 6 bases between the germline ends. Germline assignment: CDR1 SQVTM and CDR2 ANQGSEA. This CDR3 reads CSVGRPEAFF. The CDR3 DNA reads TGCAGCGTTGGACGGCCTGAAGCTTTCTTT.

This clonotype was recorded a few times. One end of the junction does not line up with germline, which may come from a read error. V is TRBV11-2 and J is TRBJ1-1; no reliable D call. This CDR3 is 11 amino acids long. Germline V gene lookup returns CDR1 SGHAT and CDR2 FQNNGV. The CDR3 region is CASSSRWEVFF. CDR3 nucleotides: TGTGCCAGCAGCTCAAGGTGGGAAGTTTTCTTT.

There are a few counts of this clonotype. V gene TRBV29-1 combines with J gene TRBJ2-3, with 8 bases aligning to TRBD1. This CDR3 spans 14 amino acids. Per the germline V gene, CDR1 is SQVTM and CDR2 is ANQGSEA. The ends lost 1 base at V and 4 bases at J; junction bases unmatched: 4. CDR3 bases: TGCAGCGTTGAAGCAACAGGGGGTCCAGATACGCAGTATTTT. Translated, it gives CSVEATGGPDTQYF.

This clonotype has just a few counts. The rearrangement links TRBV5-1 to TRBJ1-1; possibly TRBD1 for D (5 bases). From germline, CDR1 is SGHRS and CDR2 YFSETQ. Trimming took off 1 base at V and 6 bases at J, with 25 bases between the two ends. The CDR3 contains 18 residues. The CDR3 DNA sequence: TGCGCCAGCAGCTTGCAGGGCCCCACGGGGCCACTTGGCGCTGAAGCTTTCTTT. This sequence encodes CASSLQGPTGPLGAEAFF.